This T cell receptor beta chain was recorded in a study of vaccination effects on CD4 cells after COVID-19. About the study: Sample collection from a couple of convalescent patients occurred 16 days and one week before vaccination.

CDR3 size: 17 residues. Germline V gene lookup returns CDR1 ENHRY and CDR2 SYGVKD. Trimming took off 5 bases at V and 3 bases at J, with 20 bases between the two ends. Findings of the study overall: Pronounced clonal contraction occurred in clones induced by infection and by vaccine late after vaccination.

Clones were read by immunoSEQ multiplex PCR, and TCRdb kept only the in-frame ones, dropping some. Of nearly 45,000 clones listed, roughly four fifths are singletons. Sequencing followed a ViraFEST assay step that expanded antigen-specific CD4+ T cells with viral peptide pools. With 10 to 11 days of culture completed, CD4+ T cells were isolated. PCR-confirmed SARS-CoV-2 infection occurred in the person between March and December 2020. Cells had half their medium changed to IL-2 medium on days 3 and 7. Concerning this clone itself: Antigen specificity is unknown.

The chain recombines TRBV10-3 with TRBJ2-1; D is undetermined. This TCR was sampled from a human donor who had a prior SARS-CoV-2 infection. The sample was CD4+ T cells from PBMCs cultured with a peptide pool, taken before COVID-19 vaccination. The CDR3 DNA sequence: TGTGCCATCAGTCCGCGCCGTGGCAGCGTGGGCTACAATGAGCAGTTCTTC. Translated, it gives CAISPRRGSVGYNEQFF.